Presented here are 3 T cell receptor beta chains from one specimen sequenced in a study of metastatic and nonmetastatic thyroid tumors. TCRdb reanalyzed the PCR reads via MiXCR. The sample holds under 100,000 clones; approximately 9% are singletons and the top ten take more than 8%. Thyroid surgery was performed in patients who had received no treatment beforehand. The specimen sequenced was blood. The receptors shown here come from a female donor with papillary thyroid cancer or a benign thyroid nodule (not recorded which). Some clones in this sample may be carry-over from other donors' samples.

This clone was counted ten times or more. The CDR3 region is CASTLDGGHGYTF. The CDR3 nucleotides are TGTGCCAGCACCCTGGACGGCGGGCATGGCTACACCTTC. The chain couples TRBV9 to TRBJ1-2; D gene uncertain. CDR1 is SGDLS, CDR2 YYNGEE, per germline. With 6 bases removed from V and 6 bases from J, the gap between germline ends came to 15 bases. This CDR3 has 13 residues.

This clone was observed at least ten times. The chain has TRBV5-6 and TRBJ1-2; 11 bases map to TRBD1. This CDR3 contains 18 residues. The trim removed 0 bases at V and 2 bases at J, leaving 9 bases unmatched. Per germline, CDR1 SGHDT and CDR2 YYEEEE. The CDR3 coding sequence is TGTGCCAGCAGCTTGGTTTTTGGACAGGGGGCCGGAAACTATGGCTACACCTTC. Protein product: CASSLVFGQGAGNYGYTF.

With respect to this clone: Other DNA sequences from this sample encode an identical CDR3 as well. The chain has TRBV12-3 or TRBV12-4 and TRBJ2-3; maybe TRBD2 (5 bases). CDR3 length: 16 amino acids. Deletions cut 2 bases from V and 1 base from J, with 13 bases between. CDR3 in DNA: TGTGCCAGCAGTTTAACCGAGGGTCTGGGCACAGATACGCAGTATTTT. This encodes CASSLTEGLGTDTQYF.